These T cell receptor beta chains were read from a single sample in a study of blood T cell repertoires in COVID-19. The data were produced by immunoSEQ multiplex PCR, yet TCRdb's version contains in-frame clones alone and is incomplete. The repertoire holds approximately 270,000 clones, with 80% to 90% as singletons. What was sequenced was peripheral blood. These TCRs come from a woman between 65 and 79 years old with acute or convalescent COVID-19. Both conserved end residues are trimmed from each CDR3. Fields, in order: V gene, CDR3 length, CDR3 protein.

TRBV9,11,ASSVDQATEAF
TRBV18,13,ASSPRGDRGGGYT
TRBV5-1,12,ASSSDFGGQTQY
TRBV3-1/TRBV3-2,13,ASSHRGSSGNTIY
TRBV7-2,8,ASSSFEAF
TRBV7-9,12,ASSLGGDGNTIY
TRBV2,12,ATSPGLGYNEQF
TRBV6-5,12,ASTIGRGKYGYT
TRBV6-6,9,ASSYAEEAF
TRBV29-1,11,GIQGGISYGYT
TRBV7-8,16,ASSLESAGVLSSYEQY
TRBV27,15,ASSLRPGFFPNTEAF
TRBV9,18,ASSVGQSPTLAVGHGSYT
TRBV18,13,ASSLLAGFYNEQF
TRBV7-6,14,ASSLRSDSSNSPLH
TRBV2,11,ASSLNPRDEQY
TRBV3-1/TRBV3-2,12,ASSQGRANYGYT
TRBV19,13,ASRRISGGSGELF
TRBV18,11,ASSPDTNYGYT
TRBV2,12,ASSYDRINQPQH
TRBV9,13,ASSVEGAGNSPLH
TRBV6-6,11,ASKGGGNQPQH
TRBV6-5,9,ASSFRTEAF
TRBV27,13,ASRLLAGGADTQY
TRBV15,11,ATSDRGNYGYT
TRBV3-1/TRBV3-2,13,ASSSTGGGHYGYT
TRBV6-5,10,ASSRGRDEQY
TRBV3-1/TRBV3-2,14,ASSPAGRGGGHEQF
TRBV4-1,12,ASSQDIQADTQY
TRBV30,12,AWRQGQDTGELF
TRBV27,11,ASMVRGESPLH
TRBV27,12,ASSLRGHERGYT
TRBV6-5,13,ASSTDRSRNQPQH
TRBV18,11,ASSRGTDYEQY
TRBV6-5,12,ASGVPGGGQPQH
TRBV7-6,12,ASSFSDSGETQY
TRBV19,12,ASRVRVEESPLH
TRBV6-5,13,ASSFPLAGAETQY
TRBV5-1,13,ASSPTGGPADTQY
TRBV5-5,13,ASSQSDSPSEKLF
TRBV4-1,13,ASSQIPGDGYGYT
TRBV3-1/TRBV3-2,11,ASSPHSGGPQY
TRBV18,13,ASSPPVGGNTEAF
TRBV5-1,13,ASSFNQGRDSPLH
TRBV12-3/TRBV12-4,11,ASSGGTSDTQY
TRBV4-2,13,ASSQGAGGINEQF
TRBV2,10,ASRTDRVEQY
TRBV7-2,12,ASSLARGTYEQY
TRBV14,15,ASSQSKGGRTYNEQF
TRBV11-2,9,ASSLAGGQF
TRBV2,10,ASSASGYEQY
TRBV7-3,15,ASSLSGRREGIEGYT
TRBV4-1,13,ASSQDKTGYNEQF
TRBV6-5,12,ASSRKGQGQPQH
TRBV29-1,11,SVMDRGQNIQY
TRBV6-5,11,ANRITGVHGYT
TRBV19,12,ASSPRDRNYGYT
TRBV30,11,AWSPGGNTEAF
TRBV18,15,ASSPPGTGGLNYGYT